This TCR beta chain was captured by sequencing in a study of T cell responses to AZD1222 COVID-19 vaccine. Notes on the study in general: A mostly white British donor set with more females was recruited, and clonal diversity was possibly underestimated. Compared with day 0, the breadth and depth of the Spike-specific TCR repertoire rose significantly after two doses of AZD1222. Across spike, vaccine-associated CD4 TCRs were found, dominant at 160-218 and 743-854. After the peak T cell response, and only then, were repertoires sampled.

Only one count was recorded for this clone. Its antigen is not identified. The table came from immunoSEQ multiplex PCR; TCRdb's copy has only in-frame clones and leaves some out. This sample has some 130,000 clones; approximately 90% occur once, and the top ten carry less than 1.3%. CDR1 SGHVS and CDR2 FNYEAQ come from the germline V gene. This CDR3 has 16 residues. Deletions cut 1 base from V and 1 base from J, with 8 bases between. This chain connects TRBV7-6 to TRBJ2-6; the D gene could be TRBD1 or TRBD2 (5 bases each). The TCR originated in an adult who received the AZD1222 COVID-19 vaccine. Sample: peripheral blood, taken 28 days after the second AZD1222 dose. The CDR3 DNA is TGTGCCAGCAGCTTAGTTTGGGGGTCTGGGGCCAACGTCCTGACTTTC. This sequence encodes CASSLVWGSGANVLTF.